What follows are 2 T cell receptor beta chains derived from one specimen sequenced in a study of T-cell memory formation after mild COVID-19 (dated by TCRdb to about 2021). To prepare the library, 5' RACE was applied. The instrument was an Illumina NovaSeq 6000. The public reads were reprocessed in TCRdb via fastp at Q25 and MiXCR, keeping in-frame beta chains. Rows are combined by CDR3 protein, so each entry shows the most common genes and DNA. The sample profile shows roughly 110,000 distinct CDR3 sequences; approximately 15% of them were found once. The ten largest clonotypes hold 28% of the sample. What was sequenced was PBMCs or a T cell subset sorted from them (not recorded which). The receptors come from an adult woman who had mild COVID-19 (a few samples of this study predate the infection). The sample titles of this study are shuffled in the database, so cell type and time point are left out; the donor was told from shared clones.

The chain links TRBV13 to TRBJ2-1; 8 bases align to TRBD1. V shed 4 bases, J shed 6 bases, and the junction held 5 bases outside the gene matches. This CDR3 comprises 14 residues. The germline CDR1 and CDR2 sequences are PRHDT and FYEKMQ (reference sequence). In DNA form, the CDR3 reads TGTGCCAGCAGCTCCGGACAGGGCGGCAATGAGCAGTTCTTC. Its translation is CASSSGQGGNEQFF.

This clonotype turned up a few times. V usage is TRBV6-5 and J usage is TRBJ2-5; D gene unclear. This CDR3 is built from 15 residues. Germline-derived CDR1 and CDR2 are MNHEY and SVGAGI. Trimming stripped 6 bases from V and 3 bases from J, with 17 bases between. The CDR3 DNA is TGTGCCAGCAGAGTTACCAGCCCGGCTGAAGAGACCCAGTACTTC. Residues: CASRVTSPAEETQYF.